This TCR beta chain was retrieved from a study of blood T cell repertoires in COVID-19. About the research overall: Acute-phase and convalescent COVID-19 samples originated in the United States, Italy and Spain.

Clones were read by immunoSEQ multiplex PCR, and TCRdb kept only the in-frame ones, dropping some. The sample includes some 290,000 clones, more than 75% of them seen just once. Turning to this clone: This sample also contains other DNA sequences that code for the same CDR3.

This TCR was recovered from a woman aged 40 to 49 with acute COVID-19. Sequences were obtained from PBMCs or T cells enriched from blood (not recorded which).

In DNA form, the CDR3 reads TGTGCCAGCTCACCAGGACAGGGGTATGGCTACACCTTC. Protein product: CASSPGQGYGYTF. The chain employs TRBV18 and TRBJ1-2, with 9 bases aligning to TRBD1. CDR3 length equals 13 residues. Trimming removed 2 bases from V and 5 bases from J; junction bases left unmatched: 0. Per the germline V gene, CDR1 is KGHSH and CDR2 is LQKENI.